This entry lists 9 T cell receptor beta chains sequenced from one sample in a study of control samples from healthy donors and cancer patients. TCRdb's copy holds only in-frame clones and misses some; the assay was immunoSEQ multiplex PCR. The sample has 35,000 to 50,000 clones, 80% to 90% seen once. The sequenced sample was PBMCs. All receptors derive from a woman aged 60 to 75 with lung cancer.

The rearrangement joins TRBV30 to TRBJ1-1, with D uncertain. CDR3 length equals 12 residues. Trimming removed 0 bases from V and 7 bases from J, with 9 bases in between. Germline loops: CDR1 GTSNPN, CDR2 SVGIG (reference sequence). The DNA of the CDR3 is TGTGCCTGGAGTGTAGGTATTAATGAAGCTTTCTTT. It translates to CAWSVGINEAFF.

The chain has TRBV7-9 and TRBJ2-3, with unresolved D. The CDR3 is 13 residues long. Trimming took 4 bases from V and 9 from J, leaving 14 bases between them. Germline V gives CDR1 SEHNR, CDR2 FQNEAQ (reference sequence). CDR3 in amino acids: CASSSPSLRTQYF. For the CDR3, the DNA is TGTGCCAGCAGCTCGCCTTCTCTTAGAACGCAGTATTTT.

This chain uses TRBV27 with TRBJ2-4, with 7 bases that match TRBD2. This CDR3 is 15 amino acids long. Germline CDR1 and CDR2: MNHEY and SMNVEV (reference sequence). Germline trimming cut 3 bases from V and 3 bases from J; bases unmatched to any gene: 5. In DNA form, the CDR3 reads TGTGCCAGCAGTTTTGGCGGGGGAAACAAAAACATTCAGTACTTC. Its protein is CASSFGGGNKNIQYF.

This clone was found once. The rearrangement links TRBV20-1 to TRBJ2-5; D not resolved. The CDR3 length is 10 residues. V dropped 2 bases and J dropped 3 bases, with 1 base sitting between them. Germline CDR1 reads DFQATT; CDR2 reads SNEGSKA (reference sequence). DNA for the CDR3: TGCAGTGCTAGAAAAGAGACCCAGTACTTC. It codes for CSARKETQYF.

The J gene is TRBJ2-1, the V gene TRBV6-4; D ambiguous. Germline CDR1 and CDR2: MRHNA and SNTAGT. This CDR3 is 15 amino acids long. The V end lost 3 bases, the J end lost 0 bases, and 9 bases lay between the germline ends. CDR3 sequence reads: CASSEEAYSYNEQFF. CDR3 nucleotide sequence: TGTGCCAGCAGTGAGGAAGCCTACTCCTACAATGAGCAGTTCTTC.

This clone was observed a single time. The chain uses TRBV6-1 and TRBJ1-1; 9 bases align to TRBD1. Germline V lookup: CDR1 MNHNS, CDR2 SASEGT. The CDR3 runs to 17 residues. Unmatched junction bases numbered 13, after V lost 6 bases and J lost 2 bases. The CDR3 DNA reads TGTGCCAGCAGCGAAACCGGGACAGGGTGGTTCAACACTGAAGCTTTCTTT. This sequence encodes CASSETGTGWFNTEAFF.

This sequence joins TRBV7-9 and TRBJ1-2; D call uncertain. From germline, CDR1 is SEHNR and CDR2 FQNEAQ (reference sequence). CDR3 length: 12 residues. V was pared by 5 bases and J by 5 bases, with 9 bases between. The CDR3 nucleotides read TGTGCCAGCAGCCCCAACGAGTATGGCTACACCTTC. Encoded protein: CASSPNEYGYTF.

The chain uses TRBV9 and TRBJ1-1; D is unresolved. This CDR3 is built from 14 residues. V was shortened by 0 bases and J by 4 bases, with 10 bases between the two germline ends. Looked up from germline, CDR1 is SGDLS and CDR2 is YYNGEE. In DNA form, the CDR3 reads TGTGCCAGCAGCGTAGAGGGTGCGACCACTGAAGCTTTCTTT. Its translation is CASSVEGATTEAFF.

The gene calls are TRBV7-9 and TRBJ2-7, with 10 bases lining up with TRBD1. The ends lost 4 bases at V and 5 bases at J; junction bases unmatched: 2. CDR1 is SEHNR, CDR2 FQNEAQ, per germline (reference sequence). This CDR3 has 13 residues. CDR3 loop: CASSSTGGDEQYF. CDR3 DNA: TGTGCCAGCAGCTCGACAGGGGGCGACGAGCAGTACTTC.